This is a list of T cell receptor beta chains from one sample in a study of blood T cell repertoires in COVID-19. The protocol was immunoSEQ multiplex PCR, while the TCRdb copy is restricted to in-frame clones and leaves out a portion. The table has around 300,000 clones, about 85% seen once; the top ten hold around 2.5%. The sample taken for sequencing was PBMCs or T cells enriched from blood (not recorded which). These TCRs come from a woman between 45 and 65 years old who had recovered from COVID-19. Both conserved end residues are part of each CDR3. A D gene is named only where the DNA matches it firmly. Size is omitted from some rows. Given values are once, few, many or a class for expanded clones.

v_gene,d_gene,abundance,j_gene,CDR3aa,CDR3nt
TRBV7-2,NA,NA,TRBJ1-2,CASSLAPGGDYGYTF,TGTGCCAGCAGCTTAGCACCTGGAGGGGACTATGGCTACACCTTC
TRBV29-1,TRBD1,NA,TRBJ1-2,CSVLGQENYGYTF,TGCAGCGTCCTCGGACAGGAGAACTATGGCTACACCTTC
TRBV7-9,NA,NA,TRBJ2-1,CASSKTDNEQFF,TGTGCCAGCAGCAAGACAGACAATGAGCAGTTCTTC
TRBV19,TRBD2,NA,TRBJ2-7,CASSTGLAGGYEQYF,TGTGCCAGTAGTACGGGACTAGCGGGAGGGTACGAGCAGTACTTC
TRBV11-2,NA,once,TRBJ1-2,CASSRERTSEGYGYTF,TGTGCCAGCAGCCGAGAAAGGACCTCAGAGGGCTATGGCTACACCTTC
TRBV10-3,TRBD1,NA,TRBJ2-2,CAISAGGEHRGAVF,TGTGCCATCAGTGCAGGGGGCGAACACCGGGGAGCTGTTTTT
TRBV11-2,NA,once,TRBJ1-4,CASSLVQGSEKLFF,TGTGCCAGCAGCTTAGTCCAGGGTAGTGAAAAACTGTTTTTT
TRBV2,NA,NA,TRBJ1-5,CASGPNHSNQPQHF,TGTGCCAGCGGGCCAAATCATAGCAATCAGCCCCAGCATTTT
TRBV5-6,NA,NA,TRBJ1-6,CASSSGQGRANSPLHF,TGTGCCAGCAGCTCCGGTCAGGGCAGGGCTAATTCACCCCTCCACTTT
TRBV7-9,TRBD1,few,TRBJ1-3,CASTKIQGAIGNTIYF,TGTGCCAGCACCAAAATTCAGGGGGCTATCGGAAACACCATATATTTT
TRBV7-8,NA,NA,TRBJ2-3,CASSLEQLASDTQYF,TGTGCCAGCAGCTTAGAACAGCTAGCATCGGATACGCAGTATTTT
TRBV6-1,TRBD2,once,TRBJ2-3,CASSEPSGSSTDTQYF,TGTGCCAGCAGTGAGCCTAGCGGTTCGAGCACAGATACGCAGTATTTT
TRBV5-1,NA,NA,TRBJ1-1,CASSFNRDTEAFF,TGCGCCAGCAGCTTCAACAGGGACACTGAAGCTTTCTTT
TRBV5-1,TRBD1,NA,TRBJ2-2,CASSLEAGQGASGELFF,TGCGCCAGCAGCTTGGAAGCTGGACAGGGGGCCTCCGGGGAGCTGTTTTTT
TRBV7-9,TRBD1,NA,TRBJ1-1,CASSSRQGGTEAFF,TGTGCCAGCAGCTCCCGACAGGGCGGCACTGAAGCTTTCTTT
TRBV30,TRBD1,NA,TRBJ1-5,CAWSSTGGQPQHF,TGTGCCTGGAGTTCAACAGGGGGGCAGCCCCAGCATTTT
TRBV27,TRBD1,NA,TRBJ2-2,CASSLNRGPGELFF,TGTGCCAGCAGTTTAAACAGGGGACCGGGGGAGCTGTTTTTT
TRBV10-2,TRBD1,NA,TRBJ1-1,CASIRDSNTEAFF,TGCGCCAGCATCCGGGACAGCAACACTGAAGCTTTCTTT
TRBV6-5,TRBD1,NA,TRBJ2-2,CASKGVAGGLWELFF,TGTGCCAGCAAAGGGGTCGCAGGGGGCCTCTGGGAGCTGTTTTTT
TRBV19,NA,NA,TRBJ1-4,CASTIRGTRGEKLFF,TGTGCCAGTACCATACGGGGGACGAGAGGGGAAAAACTGTTTTTT
TRBV28,NA,NA,TRBJ1-2,CASSLLRYGYTF,TGTGCCAGCAGTTTATTGCGATATGGCTACACCTTC
TRBV28,TRBD2,NA,TRBJ2-5,CASSSSGGAAETQYF,TGTGCCAGCAGTAGTAGCGGGGGGGCCGCAGAGACCCAGTACTTC
TRBV28,NA,NA,TRBJ1-5,CASTPGGGNNQPQHF,TGTGCCAGCACCCCCGGCGGAGGTAATAATCAGCCCCAGCATTTT
TRBV12-5,TRBD2,NA,TRBJ2-1,CASGPGTSGRVGEQFF,TGTGCTAGTGGTCCGGGGACTAGCGGGAGGGTGGGGGAGCAGTTCTTC
TRBV7-2,NA,NA,TRBJ2-2,CASSPHQSGVRAGELFF,TGTGCCAGCAGCCCCCACCAGTCGGGGGTAAGGGCCGGGGAGCTGTTTTTT
TRBV6-2/TRBV6-3,NA,NA,TRBJ2-7,CASSYGATGQQTYEQYF,TGTGCCAGCAGTTACGGGGCGACAGGTCAGCAGACCTACGAGCAGTACTTC
TRBV27,NA,once,TRBJ2-7,CASSFRQGPYEQYF,TGTGCCAGCAGTTTTAGGCAGGGCCCATACGAGCAGTACTTC
TRBV5-1,TRBD2,NA,TRBJ2-2,CASSPLGTSGGELFF,TGCGCCAGCAGCCCACTGGGGACTAGCGGCGGGGAGCTGTTTTTT
TRBV7-2,TRBD1,NA,TRBJ2-7,CASSLEAGGYYEQYF,TGTGCCAGCAGCTTAGAGGCAGGGGGTTACTACGAGCAGTACTTC
TRBV7-2,NA,NA,TRBJ1-2,CASSFEGLNGYTF,TGTGCCAGCAGCTTCGAGGGATTAAATGGCTACACCTTC
TRBV7-9,NA,NA,TRBJ2-7,CASSPHQDRKTYEQYF,TGTGCCAGCAGCCCCCACCAAGACAGGAAGACCTACGAGCAGTACTTC
TRBV7-9,NA,NA,TRBJ2-2,CASSSRSEGSGELFF,TGTGCCAGCAGCTCCCGCTCGGAGGGGTCCGGGGAGCTGTTTTTT
TRBV30,NA,NA,TRBJ1-4,CAWSGAGGSTATNEKLFF,TGTGCCTGGAGTGGGGCCGGTGGCTCGACCGCAACTAATGAAAAACTGTTTTTT
TRBV5-1,TRBD2,NA,TRBJ2-1,CASSLRASGSSYNEQFF,TGCGCCAGCAGCTTGAGGGCTAGCGGGAGCTCCTACAATGAGCAGTTCTTC
TRBV6-6,NA,once,TRBJ2-3,CASREIVLSTDTQYF,TGTGCCAGCAGAGAAATAGTCCTTAGCACAGATACGCAGTATTTT
TRBV30,NA,NA,TRBJ2-1,CAWSRGLYNEQFF,TGTGCCTGGAGTCGCGGGCTCTACAATGAGCAGTTCTTC
TRBV29-1,NA,NA,TRBJ1-1,CSAGHPTGTEAFF,TGCAGCGCCGGACATCCAACGGGTACTGAAGCTTTCTTT
TRBV2,NA,NA,TRBJ1-2,CASTRDLNYGYTF,TGTGCCAGCACCAGGGATCTCAACTATGGCTACACCTTC
TRBV29-1,NA,NA,TRBJ1-1,CSAGEQRAFF,TGCAGCGCTGGAGAGCAGAGGGCTTTCTTT
TRBV18,TRBD1,NA,TRBJ1-4,CASSPQQGQRDEKLFF,TGTGCCAGCTCACCACAACAGGGGCAGCGGGATGAAAAACTGTTTTTT
TRBV5-4,TRBD1,NA,TRBJ2-5,CASSLGTGLQTQYF,TGTGCCAGCAGCCTCGGGACAGGGTTGCAGACCCAGTACTTC
TRBV19,NA,NA,TRBJ1-4,CASSFNRVTNEKLFF,TGTGCCAGTAGTTTCAACAGGGTAACTAATGAAAAACTGTTTTTT
TRBV7-2,TRBD2,NA,TRBJ2-2,CASSPLAGEAGELFF,TGTGCCAGCAGCCCTTTAGCGGGAGAGGCCGGGGAGCTGTTTTTT
TRBV4-3,NA,many,TRBJ2-7,CASSPTVAPIYDEQYF,TGCGCCAGCAGCCCCACGGTAGCCCCCATATACGACGAGCAGTACTTC
TRBV10-2,TRBD1,NA,TRBJ1-2,CASSPDRGNGYTF,TGCGCCAGCAGTCCGGACAGGGGGAATGGCTACACCTTC
TRBV27,NA,NA,TRBJ1-2,CASRARGGYGYTF,TGTGCCAGCAGGGCTAGGGGAGGCTATGGCTACACCTTC
TRBV24-1,TRBD1,NA,TRBJ2-1,CATSGAQGNNEQFF,TGTGCCACCAGTGGAGCACAGGGGAATAATGAGCAGTTCTTC
TRBV5-4,NA,NA,TRBJ2-4,CASSLLTGFGNIQYF,TGTGCCAGCAGCTTATTAACAGGGTTTGGGAACATTCAGTACTTC
TRBV11-2,NA,NA,TRBJ2-1,CASSFPGEQFF,TGTGCCAGCAGCTTCCCGGGTGAGCAGTTCTTC
TRBV30,TRBD1,once,TRBJ1-6,CAWSRDSAYSPLHF,TGTGCCTGGAGTAGGGACAGTGCTTATTCACCCCTCCACTTT
TRBV5-1,NA,once,TRBJ1-4,CASSLGGGRGTNEKLFF,TGCGCCAGCAGCTTGGGAGGCGGGAGAGGAACTAATGAAAAACTGTTTTTT
TRBV5-1,TRBD2,once,TRBJ2-7,CASSLHRTSQLVYEQYF,TGCGCCAGCAGCTTGCACAGGACTAGTCAATTGGTCTACGAGCAGTACTTC
TRBV6-4,TRBD1,many,TRBJ2-7,CASSYPQGQGTYEQYF,TGTGCCAGCAGTTATCCCCAAGGACAGGGAACCTACGAGCAGTACTTC
TRBV7-2,TRBD2,NA,TRBJ2-3,CASSLAWGLPTDTQYF,TGTGCCAGCAGCTTAGCTTGGGGACTACCCACAGATACGCAGTATTTT
TRBV3-1/TRBV3-2,NA,NA,TRBJ1-1,CASSQVQNTEAFF,TGTGCCAGCAGCCAAGTTCAGAACACTGAAGCTTTCTTT